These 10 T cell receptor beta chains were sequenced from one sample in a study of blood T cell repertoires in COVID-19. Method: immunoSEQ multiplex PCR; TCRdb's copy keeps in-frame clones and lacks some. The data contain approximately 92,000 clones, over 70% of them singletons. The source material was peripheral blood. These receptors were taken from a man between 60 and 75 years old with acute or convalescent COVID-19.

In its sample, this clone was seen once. In DNA form, the CDR3 reads TGTGCCAGCAGCTTGGCGCACAGCTCCTACGAGCAGTACTTC. Its protein is CASSLAHSSYEQYF. The chain uses TRBV5-4 and TRBJ2-7; D is unclear. The CDR3 has 14 amino acids. Trimming took off 0 bases at V and 0 bases at J, with 7 bases between the two ends. The V gene's germline CDR1 is SGHNT and CDR2 YYREEE (reference sequence).

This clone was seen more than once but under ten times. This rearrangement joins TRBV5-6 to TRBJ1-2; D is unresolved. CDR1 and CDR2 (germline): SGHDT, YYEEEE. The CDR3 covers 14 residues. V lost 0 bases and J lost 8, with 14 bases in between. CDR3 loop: CASSLGSYGMGYTF. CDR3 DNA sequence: TGTGCCAGCAGCTTGGGGTCTTACGGGATGGGCTACACCTTC. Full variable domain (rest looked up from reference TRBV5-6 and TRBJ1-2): DAGVTQSPTHLIKTRGQQVTLRCSPKSGHDTVSWYQQALGQGPQFIFQYYEEEERQRGNFPDRFSGHQFPNYSSELNVNALLLGDSALYLCASSLGSYGMGYTFGSGTRLTVV.

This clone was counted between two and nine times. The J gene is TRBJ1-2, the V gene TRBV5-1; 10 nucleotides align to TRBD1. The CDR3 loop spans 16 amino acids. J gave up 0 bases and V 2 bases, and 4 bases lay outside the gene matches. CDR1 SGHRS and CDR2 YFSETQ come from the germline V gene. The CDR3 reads CASSLSGTGANYGYTF. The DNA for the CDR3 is TGCGCCAGCAGCTTATCCGGGACAGGGGCTAACTATGGCTACACCTTC.

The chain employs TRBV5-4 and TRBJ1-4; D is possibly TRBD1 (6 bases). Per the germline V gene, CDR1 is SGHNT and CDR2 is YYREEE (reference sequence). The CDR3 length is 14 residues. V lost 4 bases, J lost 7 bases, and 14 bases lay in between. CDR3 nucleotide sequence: TGTGCCAGCAGCCCTACAAACAGGGTTGAAAAACTGTTTTTT. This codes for CASSPTNRVEKLFF.

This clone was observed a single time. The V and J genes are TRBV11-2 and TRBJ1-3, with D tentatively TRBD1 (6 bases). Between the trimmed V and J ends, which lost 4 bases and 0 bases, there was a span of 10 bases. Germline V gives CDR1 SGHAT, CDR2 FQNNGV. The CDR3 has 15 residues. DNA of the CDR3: TGTGCCAGCAGCTCAGGGGTGGTCTCTGGAAACACCATATATTTT. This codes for CASSSGVVSGNTIYF.

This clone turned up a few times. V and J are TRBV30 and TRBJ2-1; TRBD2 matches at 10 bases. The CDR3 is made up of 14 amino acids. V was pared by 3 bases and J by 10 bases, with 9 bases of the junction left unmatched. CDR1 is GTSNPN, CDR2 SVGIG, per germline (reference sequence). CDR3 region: CAWRRLAGQAEQFF. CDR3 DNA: TGTGCCTGGAGGCGACTAGCGGGCCAGGCGGAGCAGTTCTTC.

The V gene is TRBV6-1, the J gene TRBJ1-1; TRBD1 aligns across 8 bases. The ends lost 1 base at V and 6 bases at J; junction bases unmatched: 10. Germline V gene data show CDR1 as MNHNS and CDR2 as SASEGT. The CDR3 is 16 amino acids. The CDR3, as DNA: TGTGCCAGCAGTGAAGTGGGGCAGGGGGCGGTGTCTGAAGCTTTCTTT. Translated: CASSEVGQGAVSEAFF.

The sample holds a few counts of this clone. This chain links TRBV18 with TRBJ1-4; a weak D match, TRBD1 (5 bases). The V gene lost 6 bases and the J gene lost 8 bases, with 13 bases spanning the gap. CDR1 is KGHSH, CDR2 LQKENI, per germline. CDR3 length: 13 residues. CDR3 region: CASSLKTAEKLFF. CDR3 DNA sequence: TGTGCCAGCTCTCTAAAGACAGCCGAAAAACTGTTTTTT.

CDR3 amino acids: CASSPRRASGFYNEQFF. CDR3 nucleotide sequence: TGTGCCAGCAGCCCGCGGCGGGCTAGCGGGTTTTACAATGAGCAGTTCTTC. The V gene is TRBV5-4, the J gene TRBJ2-1; 8 bases map to TRBD2. The CDR3 is 17 amino acids. The junction had 13 bases not matched to a gene; V was cut back by 4 bases and J by 4 bases. Germline V gene sequence: CDR1 SGHNT, CDR2 YYREEE (reference sequence).

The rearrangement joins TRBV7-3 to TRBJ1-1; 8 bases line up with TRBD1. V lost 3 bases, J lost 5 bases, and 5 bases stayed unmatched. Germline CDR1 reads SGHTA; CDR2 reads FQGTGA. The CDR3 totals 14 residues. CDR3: CASSLAGGSTEAFF. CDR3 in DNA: TGTGCCAGCAGCTTGGCAGGGGGCTCAACTGAAGCTTTCTTT.